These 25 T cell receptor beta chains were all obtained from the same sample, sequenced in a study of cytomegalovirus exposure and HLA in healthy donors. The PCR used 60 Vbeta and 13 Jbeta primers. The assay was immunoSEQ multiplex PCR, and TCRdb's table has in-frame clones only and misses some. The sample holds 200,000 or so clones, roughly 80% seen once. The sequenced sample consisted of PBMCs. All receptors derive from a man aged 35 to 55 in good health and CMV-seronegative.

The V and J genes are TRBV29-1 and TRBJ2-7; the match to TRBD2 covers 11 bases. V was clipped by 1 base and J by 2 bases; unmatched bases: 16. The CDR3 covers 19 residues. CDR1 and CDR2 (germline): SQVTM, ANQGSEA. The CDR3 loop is CSVEVLEGDDSGRAYEQYF. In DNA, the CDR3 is TGCAGCGTTGAAGTTTTAGAAGGGGACGATAGCGGGAGGGCCTACGAGCAGTACTTC.

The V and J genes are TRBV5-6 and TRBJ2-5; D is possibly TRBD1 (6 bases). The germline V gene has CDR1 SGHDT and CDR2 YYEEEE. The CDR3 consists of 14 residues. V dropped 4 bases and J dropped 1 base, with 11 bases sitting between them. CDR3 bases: TGTGCCAGCAGCACCTACAGGGTCCAAGAGACCCAGTACTTC. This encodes CASSTYRVQETQYF.

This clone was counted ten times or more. Here the CDR3 reads CASSQAPTTNEKLFF. The CDR3 bases are TGCGCCAGCAGCCAAGCCCCAACAACTAATGAAAAACTGTTTTTT. This chain uses TRBV4-3 with TRBJ1-4, with unresolved D. The V end lost 1 base, the J end lost 0 bases, and 6 bases lay between the germline ends. CDR1 and CDR2 from the germline V gene are LGHNA and YSLEER. The CDR3 length is 15 residues.

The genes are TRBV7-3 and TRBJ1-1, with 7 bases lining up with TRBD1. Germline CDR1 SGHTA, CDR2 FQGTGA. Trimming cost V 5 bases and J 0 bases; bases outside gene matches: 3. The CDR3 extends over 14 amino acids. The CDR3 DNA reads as TGTGCCAGCAGCCTAGACAGGGTGAACACTGAAGCTTTCTTT. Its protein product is CASSLDRVNTEAFF.

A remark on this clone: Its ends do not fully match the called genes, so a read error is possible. The CDR3 coding sequence is TGTTCCAGCAACCCCGGGTTGGGCCGAGGGGAAAAACTGTTTTTT. It yields the protein CSSNPGLGRGEKLFF. The chain couples TRBV7-9 to TRBJ1-4; D remains ambiguous. The CDR3 is 15 amino acids. Germline loops: CDR1 SEHNR, CDR2 FQNEAQ (reference sequence).

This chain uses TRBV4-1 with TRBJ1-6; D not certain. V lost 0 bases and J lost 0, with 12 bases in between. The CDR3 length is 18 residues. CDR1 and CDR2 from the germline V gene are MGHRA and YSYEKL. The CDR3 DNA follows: TGCGCCAGCAGCCAAGAAGACTTCGGTAGCTCCTATAATTCACCCCTCCACTTT. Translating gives CASSQEDFGSSYNSPLHF.

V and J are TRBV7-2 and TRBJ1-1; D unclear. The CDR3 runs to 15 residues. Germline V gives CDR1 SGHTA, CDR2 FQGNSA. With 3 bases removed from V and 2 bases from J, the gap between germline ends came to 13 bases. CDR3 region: CASSFLGGGNTEAFF. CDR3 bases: TGTGCCAGCAGCTTCCTGGGAGGTGGAAACACTGAAGCTTTCTTT.

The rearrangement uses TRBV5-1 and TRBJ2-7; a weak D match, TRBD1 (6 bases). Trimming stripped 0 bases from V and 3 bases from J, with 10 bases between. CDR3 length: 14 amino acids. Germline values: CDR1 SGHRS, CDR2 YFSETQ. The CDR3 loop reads CASSLVDRNYEQYF. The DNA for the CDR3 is TGCGCCAGCAGCTTGGTGGACAGAAACTACGAGCAGTACTTC.

The CDR3 here is CASGAGVSLDTQYF. CDR3 DNA: TGTGCCAGCGGTGCAGGGGTTTCTTTAGATACGCAGTATTTT. V is TRBV28 and J is TRBJ2-3; TRBD1 is a possible D gene (6 bases). CDR1 is MDHEN and CDR2 is SYDVKM in the germline V gene. V was cut by 8 bases and J by 5 bases, with 17 bases left in between. This CDR3 region has 14 residues.

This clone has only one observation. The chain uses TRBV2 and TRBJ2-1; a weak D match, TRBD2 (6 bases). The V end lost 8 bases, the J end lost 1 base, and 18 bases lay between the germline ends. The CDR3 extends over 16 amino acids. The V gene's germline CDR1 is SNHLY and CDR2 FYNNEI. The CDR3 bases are TGTGCCAGCGGGGAGGAGGCTAGCCAATCCTACAATGAGCAGTTCTTC. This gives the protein CASGEEASQSYNEQFF.

The CDR3 spells CASRLADAYNEQFF. The CDR3 DNA is TGTGCCAGCAGACTAGCGGACGCCTACAATGAGCAGTTCTTC. This sequence joins TRBV11-2 and TRBJ2-1, with 8 bases fitting TRBD2. CDR1 and CDR2 from the germline V gene are SGHAT and FQNNGV. CDR3 length equals 14 residues. V trimming: 6 bases; J trimming: 2 bases; junction bases outside the gene matches: 3.

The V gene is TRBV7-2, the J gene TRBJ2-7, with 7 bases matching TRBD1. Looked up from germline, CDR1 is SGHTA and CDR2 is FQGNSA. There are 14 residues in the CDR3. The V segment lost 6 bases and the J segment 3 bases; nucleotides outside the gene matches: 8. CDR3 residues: CASSMLGTDYEQYF. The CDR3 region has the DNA TGTGCCAGCAGTATGCTAGGGACAGACTACGAGCAGTACTTC.

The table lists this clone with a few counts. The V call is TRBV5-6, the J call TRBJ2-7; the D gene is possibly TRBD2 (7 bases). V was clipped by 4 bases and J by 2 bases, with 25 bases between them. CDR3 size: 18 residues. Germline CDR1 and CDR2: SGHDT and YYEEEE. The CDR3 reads CASSTWGRRGGRAYEQYF. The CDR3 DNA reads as TGTGCCAGCAGCACGTGGGGTAGGCGCGGGGGCCGAGCCTACGAGCAGTACTTC. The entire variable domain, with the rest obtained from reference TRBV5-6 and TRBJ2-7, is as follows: DAGVTQSPTHLIKTRGQQVTLRCSPKSGHDTVSWYQQALGQGPQFIFQYYEEEERQRGNFPDRFSGHQFPNYSSELNVNALLLGDSALYLCASSTWGRRGGRAYEQYFGPGTRLTVT.

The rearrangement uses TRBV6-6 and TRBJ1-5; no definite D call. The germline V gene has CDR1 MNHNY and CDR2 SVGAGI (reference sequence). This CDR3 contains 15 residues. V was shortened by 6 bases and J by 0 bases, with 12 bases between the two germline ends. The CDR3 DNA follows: TGTGCCAGCAGGCTAGGTCAGTATAGCAATCAGCCCCAGCATTTT. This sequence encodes CASRLGQYSNQPQHF.

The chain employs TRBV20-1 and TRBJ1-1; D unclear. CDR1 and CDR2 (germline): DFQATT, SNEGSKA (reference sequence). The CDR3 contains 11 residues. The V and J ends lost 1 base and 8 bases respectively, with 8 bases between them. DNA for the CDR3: TGCAGTGCTAGAGCGGGAACAGAAGCTTTCTTT. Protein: CSARAGTEAFF.

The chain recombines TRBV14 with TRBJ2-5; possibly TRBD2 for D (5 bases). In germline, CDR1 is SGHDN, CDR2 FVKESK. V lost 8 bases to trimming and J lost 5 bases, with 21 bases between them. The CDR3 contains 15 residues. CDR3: CASYKSSGVWETQYF. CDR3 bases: TGTGCCAGCTATAAATCATCCGGGGTGTGGGAGACCCAGTACTTC.

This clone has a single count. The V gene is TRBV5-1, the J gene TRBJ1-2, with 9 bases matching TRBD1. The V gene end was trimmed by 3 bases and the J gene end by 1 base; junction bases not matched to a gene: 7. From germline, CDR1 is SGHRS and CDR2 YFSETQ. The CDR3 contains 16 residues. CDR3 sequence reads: CASSSGQGNGNYGYTF. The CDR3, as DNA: TGCGCCAGCAGCTCGGGACAGGGTAACGGTAACTATGGCTACACCTTC. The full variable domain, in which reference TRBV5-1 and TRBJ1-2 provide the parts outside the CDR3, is KAGVTQTPRYLIKTRGQQVTLSCSPISGHRSVSWYQQTPGQGLQFLFEYFSETQRNKGNFPGRFSGRQFSNSRSEMNVSTLELGDSALYLCASSSGQGNGNYGYTFGSGTRLTVV.

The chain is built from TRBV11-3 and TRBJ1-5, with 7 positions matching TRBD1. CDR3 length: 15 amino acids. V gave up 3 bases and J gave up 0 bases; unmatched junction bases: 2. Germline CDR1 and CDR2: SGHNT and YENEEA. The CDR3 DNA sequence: TGTGCCAGCAGCTTGGGACAGAATAGCAATCAGCCCCAGCATTTT. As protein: CASSLGQNSNQPQHF.

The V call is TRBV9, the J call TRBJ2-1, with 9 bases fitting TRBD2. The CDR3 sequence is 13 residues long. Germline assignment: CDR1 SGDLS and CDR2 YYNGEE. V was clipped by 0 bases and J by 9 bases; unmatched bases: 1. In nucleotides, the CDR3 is TGTGCCAGCAGCGTAGGAGCGGGGGGTGAGCAGTTCTTC. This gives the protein CASSVGAGGEQFF.

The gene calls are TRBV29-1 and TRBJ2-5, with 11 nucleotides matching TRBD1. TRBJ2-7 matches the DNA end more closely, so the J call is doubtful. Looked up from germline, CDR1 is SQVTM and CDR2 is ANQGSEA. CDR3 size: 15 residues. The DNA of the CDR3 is TGCAGCGTTTTAGAGGGGACAGGGGGATTCTACGAGCAGTACTTC. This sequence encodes CSVLEGTGGFYEQYF.

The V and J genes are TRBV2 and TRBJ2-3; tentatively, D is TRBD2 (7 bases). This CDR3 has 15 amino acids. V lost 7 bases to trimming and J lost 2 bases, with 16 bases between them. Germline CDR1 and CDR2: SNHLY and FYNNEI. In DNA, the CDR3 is TGTGCCAGCATGGTCGAAGGGGGGGACACAGATACGCAGTATTTT. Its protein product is CASMVEGGDTDTQYF.

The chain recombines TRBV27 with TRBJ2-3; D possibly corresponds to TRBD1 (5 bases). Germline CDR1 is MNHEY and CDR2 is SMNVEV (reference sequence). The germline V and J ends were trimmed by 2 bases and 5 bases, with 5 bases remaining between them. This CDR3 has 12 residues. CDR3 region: CASSLRGDTQYF. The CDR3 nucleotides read TGTGCCAGCAGTTTAAGGGGAGATACGCAGTATTTT.

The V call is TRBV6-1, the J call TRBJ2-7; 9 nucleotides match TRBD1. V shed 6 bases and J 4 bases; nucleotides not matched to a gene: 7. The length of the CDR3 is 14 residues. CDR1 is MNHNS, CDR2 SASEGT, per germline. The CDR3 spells CASSKQGAGYEQYF. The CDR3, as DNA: TGTGCCAGCAGCAAACAGGGGGCCGGGTACGAGCAGTACTTC.

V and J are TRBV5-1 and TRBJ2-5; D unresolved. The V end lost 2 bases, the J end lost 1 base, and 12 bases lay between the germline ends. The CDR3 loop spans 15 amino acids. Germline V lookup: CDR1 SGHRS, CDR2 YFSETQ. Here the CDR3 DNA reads TGCGCCAGCAGCTTTACCCAGGCCCCCCAAGAGACCCAGTACTTC. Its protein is CASSFTQAPQETQYF.

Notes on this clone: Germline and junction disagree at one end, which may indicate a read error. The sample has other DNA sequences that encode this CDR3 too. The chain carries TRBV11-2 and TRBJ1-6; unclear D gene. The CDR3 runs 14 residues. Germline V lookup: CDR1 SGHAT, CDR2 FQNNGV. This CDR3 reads CASSLEQYNSPLHF. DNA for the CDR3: TGTGCCAGCAGCCTAGAGCAGTATAATTCACCCCTCCACTTT. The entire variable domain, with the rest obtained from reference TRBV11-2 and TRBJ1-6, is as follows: EAGVAQSPRYKIIEKRQSVAFWCNPISGHATLYWYQQILGQGPKLLIQFQNNGVVDDSQLPKDRFSAERLKGVDSTLKIQPAKLEDSAVYLCASSLEQYNSPLHFGNGTRLTVT.